Shown below are 4 T cell receptor beta chains from a single sample sequenced in a study of early T cells in non-severe SARS-CoV-2 infection. TCRdb called the 5' RACE reads again in MiXCR, with one record for every CDR3 protein. The repertoire consists of some 30,000 distinct CDR3 sequences, with roughly 7.2% occurring once and the leading ten covering 2.5% to 3%. The sample taken for sequencing was whole blood. Source of these receptors: an adult who was a healthcare worker with PCR-confirmed SARS-CoV-2 infection or an uninfected control (not recorded which).

Sample share makes this clonotype medium-sized. This rearrangement joins TRBV20-1 to TRBJ1-5, with a weak D call TRBD1 (6 bases). The CDR3 is 14 residues long. Germline CDR1 is DFQATT and CDR2 is SNEGSKA (reference sequence). V shed 3 bases and J shed 4 bases, with 13 bases lying between them. This chain's CDR3 is CSARETGSNQPQHF. CDR3 nucleotides: TGCAGTGCTAGGGAGACAGGATCTAATCAGCCCCAGCATTTT.

By frequency in the sample, this clonotype is medium-sized. The chain carries TRBV21-1 and TRBJ1-4; the table's TRBD1 call for D was not verified on the DNA. TRBV21-1 is deemed a pseudogene. The CDR3 length is 16 residues. The CDR3 sequence is CASRATPDRGNEKLFF. The CDR3 nucleotides read TGTGCCAGCAGAGCCACTCCGGACAGGGGGAATGAAAAACTGTTTTTT.

This chain joins TRBV7-9 and TRBJ2-1, with D perhaps given as TRBD1 or TRBD2 (5 bases each). V was trimmed by 6 bases and J by 4 bases, leaving 16 bases between them. Germline V gene lookup returns CDR1 SEHNR and CDR2 FQNEAQ (reference sequence). There are 15 residues in the CDR3. The CDR3 DNA reads TGTGCCAGCAGTTTTCCGGGACGCCCTTACAATGAGCAGTTCTTC. It specifies CASSFPGRPYNEQFF.

This clonotype was observed at least ten times. V is TRBV5-8 and J is TRBJ1-1; the match to TRBD1 covers 7 bases. There are 14 residues in the CDR3. With V trimmed by 4 bases and J by 1 base, 4 bases remained unmatched. CDR1 and CDR2 (germline): SGHTS, YDEGEE. CDR3 nucleotide sequence: TGTGCCAGCAGCCAGGGACAGACGAACACTGAAGCTTTCTTT. Protein: CASSQGQTNTEAFF.